Listed below are T cell receptor beta chains from one sample, sequenced in a study of spatial heterogeneity in lung cancer. A single record per CDR3 protein comes from TCRdb applying MiXCR to the 5' RACE reads. The sample yields approximately 49,000 distinct CDR3 sequences, about 5.8% seen once. Sequences were derived from PBMCs, sampled at surgery. These receptors were taken from a male donor with early-stage non-small cell lung cancer. CDR3s include the opening cysteine and the closing phenylalanine or tryptophan. Each record gives: J gene, D gene, clone size, V gene, CDR3 protein, CDR3 DNA. A D gene is named only where the DNA matches it firmly. Clone size is given for some rows only: seen once, a few or many times, or a class if the clone is expanded.

TRBJ2-2 TRBD1 NA TRBV7-4 CASSPAGTGTTGELFF TGTGCCAGCAGCCCAGCCGGGACAGGGACCACCGGGGAGCTGTTTTTT
TRBJ2-7 TRBD1 many TRBV7-2 CASRRTGGSSTYEQYF TGTGCCAGCAGACGGACAGGGGGCTCGTCGACCTACGAGCAGTACTTC
TRBJ2-3 TRBD2 many TRBV4-3 CASSLEPLAGGILPFTDTQYF TGCGCCAGCAGCCTCGAGCCACTAGCGGGGGGAATCCTTCCTTTCACAGATACGCAGTATTTT
TRBJ1-5 TRBD1 many TRBV6-5 CASSPRTGISNQPQHF TGTGCCAGCAGTCCCCGGACAGGGATTAGCAATCAGCCCCAGCATTTT
TRBJ1-6 TRBD1 many TRBV18 CASSPPVAGGDSPLHF TGTGCCAGCTCACCACCGGTGGCAGGGGGTGATTCACCCCTCCACTTT
TRBJ2-7 NA many TRBV6-5 CASRGRARVYEQYF TGTGCCAGCAGAGGAAGGGCGCGGGTGTACGAGCAGTACTTC
TRBJ2-1 TRBD1 many TRBV6-5 CASSRDSPKYNEQFF TGTGCCAGCAGTAGGGACAGTCCGAAATACAATGAGCAGTTCTTC
TRBJ2-2 NA many TRBV21-1 CASSPPGLAGASTNTGELFF TGTGCCAGCAGCCCCCCCGGGCTAGCGGGAGCATCCACGAACACCGGGGAGCTGTTTTTT
TRBJ2-5 NA many TRBV3-1 CASSQGGSETQYF TGTGCCAGCAGCCAAGGTGGTTCCGAGACCCAGTACTTC
TRBJ1-5 NA many TRBV7-2 CASSFQTGPNQPQHF TGTGCCAGCAGCTTCCAGACAGGCCCCAATCAGCCCCAGCATTTT
TRBJ2-2 TRBD1 many TRBV11-3 CASSRTGTSTGELFF TGTGCCAGCAGCCGGACAGGGACGAGCACCGGGGAGCTGTTTTTT
TRBJ2-1 TRBD2 NA TRBV28 CASGRISGRGDNEQFF TGTGCCAGCGGACGGATAAGCGGGAGAGGGGACAATGAGCAGTTCTTC
TRBJ2-1 TRBD2 many TRBV6-5 CASGRGASGLGNEQFF TGTGCCAGCGGGCGGGGGGCTAGCGGACTGGGGAATGAGCAGTTCTTC
TRBJ2-1 NA many TRBV20-1 CSARDRAGTWAERFF TGCAGTGCTAGAGATCGGGCAGGCACGTGGGCCGAGCGGTTCTTC
TRBJ2-5 NA many TRBV7-9 CASSSVRGTVETQYF TGTGCCAGCAGCTCCGTCCGGGGGACAGTAGAGACCCAGTACTTC
TRBJ2-5 TRBD1 many TRBV4-1 CASSQGGTGVGETQYF TGCGCCAGCAGCCAAGGGGGAACAGGGGTGGGAGAGACCCAGTACTTC
TRBJ2-7 TRBD1 many TRBV7-6 CASSPTGPSYEQYF TGTGCCAGCAGCCCGACAGGGCCCTCCTACGAGCAGTACTTC
TRBJ2-3 NA few TRBV5-1 CASSLGQGGSYTDTQYF TGCGCCAGCAGCTTGGGACAGGGAGGATCTTACACAGATACGCAGTATTTT
TRBJ2-1 TRBD2 many TRBV20-1 CSAREGSGNNEQFF TGCAGTGCTAGAGAGGGTAGCGGGAACAATGAGCAGTTCTTC
TRBJ1-4 NA many TRBV6-6 CASRQTSTNEKLFF TGTGCCAGCAGGCAGACGTCCACTAATGAAAAACTGTTTTTT
TRBJ1-6 NA many TRBV2 CASSPGVGFGNSPLHF TGTGCCAGCAGCCCAGGGGTGGGGTTCGGGAATTCACCCCTCCACTTT
TRBJ2-1 TRBD1 many TRBV20-1 CSARAGGPYNEQFF TGCAGTGCTAGAGCAGGGGGTCCCTACAATGAGCAGTTCTTC
TRBJ2-5 NA many TRBV5-1 CASTLTAAEETQYF TGCGCCAGCACCTTAACGGCAGCGGAAGAGACCCAGTACTTC
TRBJ1-2 NA NA TRBV21-1 CASTDRDGGGYTF TGTGCCAGCACTGACAGGGATGGAGGCGGCTACACCTTC
TRBJ1-4 TRBD1 many TRBV25-1 CASTLGGFNEKLFF TGTGCCAGCACCTTAGGGGGCTTTAATGAAAAACTGTTTTTT
TRBJ2-7 TRBD1 many TRBV20-1 CSAQGTGARSYEQYF TGCAGTGCCCAGGGGACAGGGGCCCGCTCCTACGAGCAGTACTTC
TRBJ2-5 TRBD2 many TRBV7-8 CASSLITSALETQYF TGTGCCAGCAGCTTAATTACTAGCGCCTTAGAGACCCAGTACTTC
TRBJ2-2 NA many TRBV6-5 CASSRDFLTGELFF TGTGCCAGCAGTCGGGACTTTCTCACCGGGGAGCTGTTTTTT
TRBJ1-1 NA medium-sized TRBV28 CASTLTQVNTEAFF TGTGCCAGCACCCTGACGCAGGTGAACACTGAAGCTTTCTTT
TRBJ2-1 NA NA TRBV11-3 CASSLSDGDEQFF TGTGCCAGCAGCTTATCAGACGGGGATGAGCAGTTCTTC
TRBJ1-1 NA many TRBV6-5 CASSRGGTEAFF TGTGCCAGCAGCCGCGGGGGGACTGAAGCTTTCTTT
TRBJ1-2 TRBD1 many TRBV11-2 CASSSKQGEDGYTF TGTGCCAGCAGCTCCAAACAGGGGGAAGATGGCTACACCTTC
TRBJ2-5 NA many TRBV10-3 CAISGTPEVETQYF TGTGCCATCAGCGGGACCCCGGAGGTAGAGACCCAGTACTTC
TRBJ1-5 NA many TRBV24-1 CATRTGQPQHF TGTGCCACCAGAACAGGTCAGCCCCAGCATTTT
TRBJ2-7 NA many TRBV7-9 CASSPGTPEQYF TGTGCCAGCAGCCCCGGGACCCCGGAGCAGTACTTC
TRBJ2-2 NA many TRBV7-9 CASSLLQGYTGELFF TGTGCCAGCAGCTTACTGCAGGGTTACACCGGGGAGCTGTTTTTT
TRBJ1-3 NA many TRBV18 CASSVGSGNTIYF TGTGCCAGCTCAGTGGGCTCTGGAAACACCATATATTTT
TRBJ2-3 TRBD2 many TRBV3-1 CASSQGNSGVTDTQYF TGTGCCAGCAGCCAAGGAAATAGCGGGGTCACAGATACGCAGTATTTT
TRBJ1-2 NA many TRBV14 CASSRLESDGYTF TGTGCCAGCAGTCGTTTGGAGTCGGATGGCTACACCTTC
TRBJ2-7 NA NA TRBV20-1 CSARNRAGNPYEQYF TGCAGTGCTAGAAACAGAGCAGGGAACCCCTACGAGCAGTACTTC
TRBJ2-1 TRBD2 many TRBV28 CASTRTSSPNEQFF TGTGCCAGCACCCGGACTAGTTCCCCCAATGAGCAGTTCTTC
TRBJ2-5 NA few TRBV11-2 CASSFGGGETQYF TGTGCCAGCAGCTTTGGGGGTGGGGAGACCCAGTACTTC
TRBJ1-6 TRBD1 many TRBV12-5 CASGLPGTGRTDSPLHF TGTGCTAGTGGTTTGCCCGGGACAGGGAGAACGGATTCACCCCTCCACTTT
TRBJ2-3 NA few TRBV4-3 CASSPRGTDTQYF TGCGCCAGCAGCCCCAGGGGCACAGATACGCAGTATTTT
TRBJ2-3 TRBD2 many TRBV24-1 CATSGLAGGTDSQYF TGTGCCACCAGTGGTTTAGCGGGAGGAACAGATTCGCAGTATTTT
TRBJ2-1 NA many TRBV29-1 CSVEDIRPYNEQFF TGCAGCGTTGAAGACATCAGACCTTACAATGAGCAGTTCTTC